This TCR beta chain was documented in a study of CD8 T cells in Susac syndrome. RNA in amounts of roughly 0.45 to 1 ug was reverse transcribed with random hexamers. MiXCR, run by TCRdb on the immunoSEQ multiplex PCR reads, gives a single entry per CDR3 protein. The sample includes 250,000 or so distinct CDR3 sequences, just under 95% of them seen just once. TEMRA cells were FACS-enriched, with CD8+ and CD4+ T cells isolated negatively. Sequenced sample: CD4+ T cells from PBMCs. The sequence was obtained from a human donor with multiple sclerosis.

The CDR3 nucleotides read TGTGCCAGCAGCCGAGAGCGGGGCGCTAACACCGGGGAGCTGTTTTTT. The encoded protein is CASSRERGANTGELFF. The chain has TRBV4-2 and TRBJ2-2, with 7 nucleotides matching TRBD2. The CDR3 is 16 amino acids. Unmatched junction bases numbered 7, after V lost 4 bases and J lost 2 bases. From germline, CDR1 is LGHNA and CDR2 YNFKEQ.